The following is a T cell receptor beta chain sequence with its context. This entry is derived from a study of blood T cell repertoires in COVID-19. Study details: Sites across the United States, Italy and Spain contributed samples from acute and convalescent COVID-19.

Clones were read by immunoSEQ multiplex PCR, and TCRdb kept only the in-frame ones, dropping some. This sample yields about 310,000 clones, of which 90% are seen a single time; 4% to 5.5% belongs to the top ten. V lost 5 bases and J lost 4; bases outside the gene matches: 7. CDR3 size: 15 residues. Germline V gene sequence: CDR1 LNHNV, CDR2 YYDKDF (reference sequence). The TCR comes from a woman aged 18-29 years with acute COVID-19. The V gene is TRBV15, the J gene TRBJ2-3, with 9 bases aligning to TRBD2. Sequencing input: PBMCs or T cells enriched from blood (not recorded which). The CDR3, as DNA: TGTGCCACCAGCCCCCGGGCGGGAGGGCCAGATACGCAGTATTTT. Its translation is CATSPRAGGPDTQYF.